This T cell receptor (beta chain) originates from a study of T cell repertoires in cytomegalovirus infection. Study-wide findings and caveats: Dominating the ex vivo response were HLA-C-restricted CMV-specific TCR beta clonotypes.

V was shortened by 5 bases and J by 8 bases, with 6 bases between the two germline ends. The germline CDR1 and CDR2 sequences are SGHAT and FQNNGV. The CDR3 totals 10 residues. This clonotype was observed many times. As yet, its antigen is unknown. In TCRdb, the reads were re-called with MiXCR into one record per CDR3 protein. Of around 74,000 distinct CDR3 sequences listed, roughly 3.5% were seen once; the top ten hold 3.5% to 6%. The sample taken for sequencing was PBMCs. The receptor's source is a human donor in good health (CMV status not recorded). Some clones in this sample may be carry-over from other donors' samples. V usage is TRBV11-2 and J usage is TRBJ1-2; no clear D gene. The CDR3 DNA reads TGTGCCAGCAGCGCGGTCGGCTACACCTTC. This encodes CASSAVGYTF.